Below are 17 T cell receptor beta chains sequenced from a single sample in a study of OX40 agonist ivuxolimab in advanced cancers. Receptor libraries were prepared by the immunoSEQ multiplex PCR assay. TCRdb's version of the immuneACCESS table is confined to in-frame rearrangements and falls short of the full clone set. An unresolved V gene accounts for under half of the shortfall where checked; the remainder is of unknown origin. The sample data list about 54,000 clones, and about nine tenths of these were observed just once. In total, the top ten clones hold around 13% of the sample. The specimen comprised CD4+ or CD8+ T cells sorted from blood, sampled in a trial of the OX40 agonist ivuxolimab. The receptors come from an adult with an advanced solid tumor such as melanoma, head and neck, liver or kidney cancer.

This chain connects TRBV7-6 to TRBJ2-1; 7 nucleotides match TRBD1. CDR1 and CDR2 (germline): SGHVS, FNYEAQ. Trimming at V came to 1 base and at J to 4 bases, leaving 10 bases not matched to a gene. This CDR3 is 17 amino acids long. The CDR3 loop reads CASSLGAGGERYNEQFF. CDR3 coding DNA: TGTGCCAGCAGCTTAGGTGCAGGGGGAGAGAGGTACAATGAGCAGTTCTTC.

CDR3 residues: CASSQGASGKNIQYF. In DNA form, the CDR3 reads TGTGCCAGCAGCCAAGGGGCTAGCGGTAAAAACATTCAGTACTTC. The V call is TRBV14, the J call TRBJ2-4, with TRBD2 matching over 7 bases. The trim removed 1 base at V and 4 bases at J, leaving 4 bases unmatched. The CDR3 extends over 15 amino acids. CDR1 SGHDN and CDR2 FVKESK come from the germline V gene.

V and J are TRBV9 and TRBJ1-5; TRBD1 matches at 10 bases. The CDR3 covers 16 residues. Germline CDR1 SGDLS, CDR2 YYNGEE. Trimming at V came to 3 bases and at J to 6 bases, leaving 9 bases not matched to a gene. CDR3 protein: CASSEGTGDAAQPQHF. The CDR3 DNA is TGTGCCAGCAGCGAGGGGACAGGGGACGCTGCTCAGCCCCAGCATTTT.

DNA for the CDR3: TGTGCCAGCAGGCTAGACAGGGCCCCCTACGAGCAGTACTTC. This sequence encodes CASRLDRAPYEQYF. V and J are TRBV6-1 and TRBJ2-7; TRBD1 matches 7 bases. The CDR3 covers 14 residues. V shed 6 bases and J 2 bases; nucleotides not matched to a gene: 7. Germline V gives CDR1 MNHNS, CDR2 SASEGT.

The chain joins TRBV7-9 to TRBJ2-5; unclear D gene. The V end was cut by 5 bases, the J end by 2 bases, with 9 bases between. The CDR3 covers 13 residues. Germline V gives CDR1 SEHNR, CDR2 FQNEAQ (reference sequence). CDR3 sequence: CASSRASQETQYF. For the CDR3, the DNA is TGTGCCAGCAGCCGGGCCTCTCAAGAGACCCAGTACTTC.

The chain joins TRBV6-6 to TRBJ2-2; unclear D gene. This CDR3 region has 14 residues. The germline gives CDR1 MNHNY, CDR2 SVGAGI (reference sequence). V lost 0 bases to trimming and J lost 5 bases, with 7 bases between them. The DNA for the CDR3 is TGTGCCAGCAGTTACTCGACCGGTACCGGGGAGCTGTTTTTT. Translation gives CASSYSTGTGELFF.

The table lists this clone with a few counts. V usage is TRBV6-1 and J usage is TRBJ2-7; TRBD1 agrees at 11 bases. CDR1 and CDR2 from the germline V gene are MNHNS and SASEGT. This CDR3 has 17 residues. Unmatched junction bases numbered 6, after V lost 2 bases and J lost 0 bases. The CDR3 sequence: CASSELGGQGDSYEQYF. CDR3 in DNA: TGTGCCAGCAGTGAATTGGGGGGACAGGGGGACTCCTACGAGCAGTACTTC.

The V and J genes are TRBV7-2 and TRBJ2-5; D might be TRBD1 or TRBD2, each matching 5 bases. This CDR3 spans 15 amino acids. The V end lost 3 bases, the J end lost 5 bases, and 16 bases lay between the germline ends. Germline V gene lookup returns CDR1 SGHTA and CDR2 FQGNSA. DNA for the CDR3: TGTGCCAGCAGCTTGGACCCTTGGGGGACGGAGACCCAGTACTTC. This encodes CASSLDPWGTETQYF. Supplemented by reference TRBV7-2 and TRBJ2-5, the full variable domain reads GAGVSQSPSNKVTEKGKDVELRCDPISGHTALYWYRQSLGQGLEFLIYFQGNSAPDKSGLPSDRFSAERTGGSVSTLTIQRTQQEDSAVYLCASSLDPWGTETQYFGPGTRLLVL.

There are a few counts of this clone. DNA of the CDR3: TGTGCCAGTAGCACACCTGAGGCGGGCTACGAGCAGTACTTC. Translation gives CASSTPEAGYEQYF. The V call is TRBV19, the J call TRBJ2-7; a possible D gene is TRBD2 (5 bases). The germline V gene has CDR1 LNHDA and CDR2 SQIVND (reference sequence). The CDR3 spans 14 residues. Between the trimmed V and J ends, which lost 6 bases and 3 bases, there was a span of 15 bases.

There are a few counts of this clone. The J gene is TRBJ2-7, the V gene TRBV7-9; 8 positions agree with TRBD1. V lost 0 bases and J lost 5; bases outside the gene matches: 6. Per germline, CDR1 SEHNR and CDR2 FQNEAQ (reference sequence). The CDR3 covers 15 residues. CDR3 in amino acids: CASSLATGVIHEQYF. In DNA, the CDR3 is TGTGCCAGCAGCTTAGCGACAGGGGTCATCCACGAGCAGTACTTC.

The gene calls are TRBV5-6 and TRBJ2-7; D perhaps matches TRBD2 (5 bases). Germline CDR1 and CDR2: SGHDT and YYEEEE. This CDR3 spans 14 amino acids. Trimming cost V 2 bases and J 1 base, with 10 bases left between them. The CDR3 sequence: CASSLEGRSYEQYF. CDR3 nucleotides: TGTGCCAGCAGCTTAGAGGGCAGGTCCTACGAGCAGTACTTC.

The chain joins TRBV9 to TRBJ2-2; D might be TRBD1 (5 bases). Trimming stripped 0 bases from V and 4 bases from J, with 10 bases between. This CDR3 contains 15 residues. Germline V CDR1 and CDR2: SGDLS, YYNGEE. In DNA, the CDR3 is TGTGCCAGCAGCGTAGGGGCAGGGTTCACCGGGGAGCTGTTTTTT. Its protein product is CASSVGAGFTGELFF.

The CDR3 nucleotides are TGTGCCAGCAGCGCGAGGGAGGGAGGAGAGACCCAGTACTTC. Its protein product is CASSAREGGETQYF. The V call is TRBV5-4, the J call TRBJ2-5, with 7 bases matching TRBD2. This CDR3 region has 14 residues. Germline CDR1 reads SGHNT; CDR2 reads YYREEE (reference sequence). The junction had 7 bases not matched to a gene; V was cut back by 4 bases and J by 4 bases.

The V gene is TRBV19, the J gene TRBJ2-7, with a possible D match to TRBD2 (6 bases). Germline V lookup: CDR1 LNHDA, CDR2 SQIVND (reference sequence). This CDR3 has 14 amino acids. V lost 5 bases and J lost 3, with 14 bases in between. CDR3: CASSYWAGSYEQYF. CDR3 nucleotides: TGTGCCAGTAGTTATTGGGCCGGGAGCTACGAGCAGTACTTC.

This clone was seen just once. V and J are TRBV28 and TRBJ2-7; D unresolved. Looked up from germline, CDR1 is MDHEN and CDR2 is SYDVKM. Trimming took 10 bases from V and 2 from J, leaving 12 bases between them. This CDR3 is built from 12 residues. The CDR3 coding sequence is TGTGCCACCTCGTCTGTTGCCTACGAGCAGTACTTC. It specifies CATSSVAYEQYF. The variable domain in full, completed from reference TRBV28 and TRBJ2-7, reads DVKVTQSSRYLVKRTGEKVFLECVQDMDHENMFWYRQDPGLGLRLIYFSYDVKMKEKGDIPEGYSVSREKKERFSLILESASTNQTSMYLCATSSVAYEQYFGPGTRLTVT.

This rearrangement joins TRBV15 to TRBJ1-4, with D unclear. CDR1 and CDR2 (germline): LNHNV, YYDKDF (reference sequence). CDR3 length: 16 residues. V was shortened by 1 base and J by 0 bases, with 9 bases between the two germline ends. The CDR3: CATSRVGGATNEKLFF. The CDR3 DNA reads as TGTGCCACCAGCAGAGTTGGTGGGGCAACTAATGAAAAACTGTTTTTT.

This clone appeared a few times. This rearrangement joins TRBV4-1 to TRBJ1-5; D perhaps matches TRBD1 (5 bases). This CDR3 is built from 16 residues. Germline lookup yields CDR1 MGHRA and CDR2 YSYEKL. The V and J ends lost 2 bases and 7 bases respectively, with 18 bases between them. CDR3 region: CASSQSPARGPQPQHF. CDR3 bases: TGCGCCAGCAGCCAATCTCCCGCGCGGGGCCCCCAGCCCCAGCATTTT.